This T cell receptor beta chain was recorded in a study of T cells in tuberculosis. Produced via immunoSEQ multiplex PCR; TCRdb's table is partial and in-frame only. Altogether roughly 44,000 clones are present, over 90% being singletons, with the ten largest covering less than 9.5%. The germline V and J ends were trimmed by 2 bases and 1 base, with 11 bases remaining between them. CDR3 length: 15 amino acids. CDR1 and CDR2 from the germline V gene are KGHSH and LQKENI. The rearrangement joins TRBV18 to TRBJ1-2, with a possible D match to TRBD1 (6 bases). Sequencing was carried out using PBMCs. The TCR comes from a donor aged 10-29 years with latent tuberculosis or without tuberculosis infection. CDR3 sequence reads: CASSPGTGNNYGYTF. Here the CDR3 DNA reads TGTGCCAGCTCACCAGGAACAGGGAATAACTATGGCTACACCTTC. Complete variable domain (other parts from reference TRBV18 and TRBJ1-2): NAGVMQNPRHLVRRRGQEARLRCSPMKGHSHVYWYRQLPEEGLKFMVYLQKENIIDESGMPKERFSAEFPKEGPSILRIQQVVRGDSAAYFCASSPGTGNNYGYTFGSGTRLTVV.